The clone carrying this T cell receptor (beta chain) was seen a single time. The data were taken from a study of blood T cell repertoires in COVID-19. Study-level background: Samples taken during acute and convalescent COVID-19 were collected in the United States, Italy and Spain. Sample material is recorded as cDNA or gDNA derived from T cells, B-cell-depleted T cells, or PBMCs.

Patients from Seattle were sampled longitudinally, starting during active infection. The CDR3 has 18 amino acids. V trimming: 0 bases; J trimming: 2 bases; junction bases outside the gene matches: 11. The germline V gene has CDR1 SGHNT and CDR2 YYREEE (reference sequence). The protocol was immunoSEQ multiplex PCR, while the TCRdb copy is restricted to in-frame clones and leaves out a portion. The table has over 100,000 clones, approximately 86% seen once. The TCR sequence derives from a woman in her 70s with COVID-19, enrolled during active disease. The J gene is TRBJ1-1, the V gene TRBV5-4, with 9 bases aligning to TRBD1. Specimen: peripheral blood. The CDR3, as DNA: TGTGCCAGCAGCTTGGATCCCCGGGGACAGGGTTACAACACTGAAGCTTTCTTT. As protein: CASSLDPRGQGYNTEAFF. The full variable domain, rest sourced from reference TRBV5-4 and TRBJ1-1, is ETGVTQSPTHLIKTRGQQVTLRCSSQSGHNTVSWYQQALGQGPQFIFQYYREEENGRGNFPPRFSGLQFPNYSSELNVNALELDDSALYLCASSLDPRGQGYNTEAFFGQGTRLTVV.